The next 23 T cell receptor beta chains were all read from a single sample in a study of blood T cell repertoires in COVID-19. Data came from immunoSEQ multiplex PCR; TCRdb stores just in-frame clones and leaves some out. This sample has 350,000 to 400,000 clones, with 80% to 90% found just once. Sequencing was done on a sample of peripheral blood. The origin of the receptors is a woman aged 55-70 years with COVID-19, enrolled during active disease.

In regard to this clone: Mismatch with germline at one junction end may stem from a read error. The chain uses TRBV2 and TRBJ1-4, with 8 bases aligning to TRBD1. This CDR3 is 15 amino acids long. Germline V lookup: CDR1 SNHLY, CDR2 FYNNEI. The DNA for the CDR3 is TGTGCCAGCAGCGAAGGACAGGGCGGATTTGAAAAACTGTTTTTT. Translated: CASSEGQGGFEKLFF. Combining the CDR3 with reference TRBV2 and TRBJ1-4 gives the whole variable domain EPEVTQTPSHQVTQMGQEVILRCVPISNHLYFYWYRQILGQKVEFLVSFYNNEISEKSEIFDDQFSVERPDGSNFTLKIRSTKLEDSAMYFCASSEGQGGFEKLFFGSGTQLSVL.

A note on this clone: This sample includes further DNA sequences coding for the same CDR3. V gene TRBV6-5 combines with J gene TRBJ1-2, with 8 bases lining up with TRBD1. J was trimmed by 5 bases and V by 0 bases; bases with no gene match: 5. The CDR3 has 15 amino acids. Germline lookup yields CDR1 MNHEY and CDR2 SVGAGI. The CDR3 region is CASSYSGTGDYGYTF. The CDR3 coding sequence is TGTGCCAGCAGTTACTCAGGGACAGGTGATTATGGCTACACCTTC.

The chain joins TRBV6-1 to TRBJ2-7; TRBD1 matches 7 bases. Unmatched junction bases numbered 9, after V lost 4 bases and J lost 0 bases. Germline V CDR1 and CDR2: MNHNS, SASEGT. This CDR3 is 16 amino acids long. The CDR3 region is CASSASTGTFSYEQYF. The CDR3 nucleotides are TGTGCCAGCAGTGCCTCGACAGGGACCTTCTCCTACGAGCAGTACTTC.

The genes are TRBV12-3 or TRBV12-4 and TRBJ1-1, with 7 bases identical to TRBD1. The junction had 4 bases not matched to a gene; V was cut back by 5 bases and J by 4 bases. The CDR3 loop spans 13 amino acids. The CDR3 sequence is CASSPGQFTEAFF. The CDR3 coding sequence is TGTGCCAGCAGTCCGGGACAGTTCACTGAAGCTTTCTTT.

The V and J genes are TRBV14 and TRBJ1-2; unclear D gene. The CDR3 contains 13 residues. Germline V lookup: CDR1 SGHDN, CDR2 FVKESK. V lost 1 base to trimming and J lost 7 bases, with 10 bases between them. CDR3 in DNA: TGTGCCAGCAGCCAAGTAGAGGGAGGTGGCTACACCTTC. It yields the protein CASSQVEGGGYTF.

The chain carries TRBV10-2 and TRBJ1-1, with 7 bases matching TRBD1. V lost 0 bases, J lost 5 bases, and 6 bases stayed unmatched. Per the germline V gene, CDR1 is WSHSY and CDR2 is SAAADI. The CDR3 loop spans 15 amino acids. The CDR3 sequence: CASSESAQGRTEAFF. CDR3 nucleotide sequence: TGCGCCAGCAGTGAGTCGGCACAGGGGCGGACTGAAGCTTTCTTT.

The chain combines TRBV27 with TRBJ2-7; TRBD2 is a possible D gene (5 bases). Trimming took off 3 bases at V and 6 bases at J, with 9 bases between the two ends. CDR1 MNHEY and CDR2 SMNVEV come from the germline V gene (reference sequence). The CDR3 consists of 12 residues. The DNA for the CDR3 is TGTGCCAGCAGTTTGTCTGCGGGCGAGCAGTACTTC. This sequence encodes CASSLSAGEQYF.

The chain combines TRBV6-5 with TRBJ1-2; TRBD1 matches 7 bases. The V segment lost 2 bases and the J segment 2 bases; nucleotides outside the gene matches: 2. This CDR3 has 14 residues. Germline loops: CDR1 MNHEY, CDR2 SVGAGI. The DNA for the CDR3 is TGTGCCAGCAGTTACCTGGGACAGAACTATGGCTACACCTTC. Its translation: CASSYLGQNYGYTF.

The rearrangement uses TRBV15 and TRBJ1-1; a weak D match, TRBD1 (6 bases). The germline gives CDR1 LNHNV, CDR2 YYDKDF (reference sequence). The CDR3 runs 13 residues. With 2 bases removed from V and 8 bases from J, the gap between germline ends came to 12 bases. Here the CDR3 DNA reads TGTGCCACCAGCAGAAAACGGACAGACGAAGCTTTCTTT. Translation gives CATSRKRTDEAFF.

The chain couples TRBV29-1 to TRBJ1-5; no definite D call. The CDR3 consists of 12 residues. The V end lost 0 bases, the J end lost 7 bases, and 7 bases lay between the germline ends. Germline CDR1 is SQVTM and CDR2 is ANQGSEA. The CDR3 loop reads CSVEDPGQPQHF. DNA for the CDR3: TGCAGCGTTGAAGATCCAGGACAGCCCCAGCATTTT.

V usage is TRBV6-1 and J usage is TRBJ1-6; 9 bases match TRBD1. This CDR3 contains 16 residues. Germline values: CDR1 MNHNS, CDR2 SASEGT. V was clipped by 3 bases and J by 6 bases; unmatched bases: 6. CDR3 nucleotides: TGTGCCAGCAGTGACCGGGACAGGGTAATTAATTCACCCCTCCACTTT. Its protein product is CASSDRDRVINSPLHF.

The chain joins TRBV6-5 to TRBJ1-6; 9 bases match TRBD1. J was trimmed by 6 bases and V by 10 bases; bases with no gene match: 7. This CDR3 has 14 residues. CDR1 and CDR2 (germline): MNHEY, SVGAGI. CDR3 sequence (DNA): TGTGCCACCACTCCGGGACAGGGTAATTCACCCCTCCACTTT. Translated, it gives CATTPGQGNSPLHF.

This clone turned up a few times. The DNA of the CDR3 is TGTGCCAGCAGCGACGGACTAGCGGCCGCCTTGGAGCAGTACTTC. Translated, it gives CASSDGLAAALEQYF. The J gene is TRBJ2-7, the V gene TRBV7-2; 10 bases are a match to TRBD2. Trimming at V came to 5 bases and at J to 7 bases, leaving 11 bases not matched to a gene. Per germline, CDR1 SGHTA and CDR2 FQGNSA. The CDR3 runs to 15 residues. The full variable domain, rest sourced from reference TRBV7-2 and TRBJ2-7, is GAGVSQSPSNKVTEKGKDVELRCDPISGHTALYWYRQSLGQGLEFLIYFQGNSAPDKSGLPSDRFSAERTGGSVSTLTIQRTQQEDSAVYLCASSDGLAAALEQYFGPGTRLTVT.

The chain links TRBV18 to TRBJ2-1; the D is unclear. Trimming cost V 3 bases and J 2 bases, with 11 bases left between them. Germline V gene lookup returns CDR1 KGHSH and CDR2 LQKENI. CDR3 length: 15 amino acids. CDR3 sequence (DNA): TGTGCCAGCTCACCCGCGGTCGGAACCTACAATGAGCAGTTCTTC. Its protein product is CASSPAVGTYNEQFF.

The genes are TRBV3-1 (or the pseudogene TRBV3-2) and TRBJ2-1; 7 nucleotides line up with TRBD1. From germline, CDR1 is LGHDT and CDR2 YNNKEL (reference sequence). V was pared by 4 bases and J by 8 bases, with 11 bases of the junction left unmatched. The CDR3 consists of 15 residues. CDR3 sequence (DNA): TGTGCCAGCAGCCTGGGACAGACAAGGATTGATGAGCAGTTCTTC. Its protein product is CASSLGQTRIDEQFF.

The chain has TRBV5-1 and TRBJ1-6, with 7 bases matching TRBD1. The junction had 6 bases not matched to a gene; V was cut back by 2 bases and J by 7 bases. This CDR3 is 15 amino acids long. CDR1 is SGHRS and CDR2 is YFSETQ in the germline V gene. The CDR3 nucleotides read TGCGCCAGCAGCTTTTCCGGGACAGAAAATTCACCCCTCCACTTT. This sequence encodes CASSFSGTENSPLHF.

The chain has TRBV10-3 and TRBJ1-6, with 9 bases aligning to TRBD1. This CDR3 is built from 15 residues. The germline V gene has CDR1 ENHRY and CDR2 SYGVKD. Trimming cost V 3 bases and J 7 bases; bases outside gene matches: 4. CDR3 sequence reads: CAISDQGQGNSPLHF. The CDR3 bases are TGTGCCATCAGTGATCAGGGACAGGGAAATTCACCCCTCCACTTT.

CDR3 in DNA: TGCAGCGCTCGGACAGGGGGAAATTCACCCCTCCACTTT. This translates into CSARTGGNSPLHF. The chain employs TRBV29-1 and TRBJ1-6; 10 bases are a match to TRBD1. The CDR3 is 13 residues long. The J segment lost 7 bases and the V segment lost 7 bases, leaving 4 bases of the junction unmatched. Germline V lookup: CDR1 SQVTM, CDR2 ANQGSEA.

CDR3 sequence: CASSQETSGGDEQYF. Here the CDR3 DNA reads TGCGCCAGCAGCCAAGAGACTAGCGGGGGAGACGAGCAGTACTTC. V is TRBV4-1 and J is TRBJ2-7, with 12 bases fitting TRBD2. The V gene end was trimmed by 0 bases and the J gene end by 5 bases; junction bases not matched to a gene: 2. CDR3 length equals 15 residues. CDR1 is MGHRA, CDR2 YSYEKL, per germline.

This clone has a handful of counts. The chain is built from TRBV7-2 and TRBJ2-5, with TRBD2 as a possible D gene (6 bases). Germline V lookup: CDR1 SGHTA, CDR2 FQGNSA. Trimming took 8 bases from V and 4 from J, leaving 14 bases between them. CDR3 length equals 13 residues. The CDR3 protein is CASRGRGSETQYF. CDR3 in DNA: TGTGCCAGCCGCGGTCGGGGGTCAGAGACCCAGTACTTC.

The chain combines TRBV2 with TRBJ2-7, with TRBD2 as a possible D gene (7 bases). V lost 9 bases to trimming and J lost 4 bases, with 16 bases between them. There are 13 residues in the CDR3. In germline, CDR1 is SNHLY, CDR2 FYNNEI. The DNA of the CDR3 is TGTGCCAGGGGGAGGGGGGCGGAGTACGAGCAGTACTTC. Translating it yields CARGRGAEYEQYF.

This chain uses TRBV29-1 with TRBJ1-2; the D is unclear. CDR1 and CDR2 (germline): SQVTM, ANQGSEA. This CDR3 region has 12 residues. V dropped 2 bases and J dropped 2 bases, with 6 bases sitting between them. CDR3 bases: TGCAGCGTTGAAAGGGAGAACTATGGCTACACCTTC. It specifies CSVERENYGYTF.

CDR3 coding DNA: TGTGCCAGCAGCGCACAGGGGGTGGGAAACACCATATATTTT. Its translation: CASSAQGVGNTIYF. V is TRBV9 and J is TRBJ1-3; TRBD1 aligns across 8 bases. The germline V gene has CDR1 SGDLS and CDR2 YYNGEE. V lost 3 bases and J lost 4; bases outside the gene matches: 3. The CDR3 consists of 14 residues.